A single sample is the source of the 30 T cell receptor beta chains below, sequenced in a study of blood T cell repertoires in COVID-19. The data were produced by immunoSEQ multiplex PCR, yet TCRdb's version contains in-frame clones alone and is incomplete. The sample lists 200,000 to 300,000 clones, approximately 88% seen once, with about 2.5% in the top ten. Input material: PBMCs or T cells enriched from blood (not recorded which). These receptors all come from a woman in her thirties or forties with acute COVID-19.

The genes are TRBV10-3 and TRBJ2-1, with 10 bases fitting TRBD2. The CDR3 runs to 18 residues. Germline assignment: CDR1 ENHRY and CDR2 SYGVKD. Trimming at V came to 6 bases and at J to 4 bases, leaving 15 bases not matched to a gene. The DNA of the CDR3 is TGTGCCATCAGCGGACTGACGCCCAGCGGGGGGGCTTACAATGAGCAGTTCTTC. This encodes CAISGLTPSGGAYNEQFF.

This clone was found once. J is TRBJ2-1 and V is TRBV12-3 or TRBV12-4, with no clear D. The V end was cut by 6 bases, the J end by 6 bases, with 12 bases between. The CDR3 sequence is 13 residues long. This CDR3 reads CASRALACNEQFF. The DNA for the CDR3 is TGTGCCAGCAGGGCCTTAGCTTGCAATGAGCAGTTCTTC.

The chain is built from TRBV27 and TRBJ1-2, with 11 positions matching TRBD1. V gave up 4 bases and J gave up 4 bases; unmatched junction bases: 2. CDR1 is MNHEY and CDR2 is SMNVEV in the germline V gene (reference sequence). The CDR3 covers 14 residues. The CDR3 bases are TGTGCCAGCAGTTCGGACAGGGGGCTCTATGGCTACACCTTC. Translated: CASSSDRGLYGYTF.

This clone was recorded only once. The rearrangement joins TRBV5-1 to TRBJ2-2; TRBD1 matches 9 bases. Germline CDR1 SGHRS, CDR2 YFSETQ. The junction had 9 bases not matched to a gene; V was cut back by 4 bases and J by 5 bases. The CDR3 consists of 16 residues. The CDR3 sequence is CASSTGPGQGTGELFF. The CDR3 DNA follows: TGCGCCAGCAGCACGGGGCCGGGACAGGGAACCGGGGAGCTGTTTTTT.

The chain is built from TRBV18 and TRBJ1-6, with D possibly matching TRBD1 (5 bases). V was clipped by 0 bases and J by 5 bases, with 14 bases between them. Germline lookup yields CDR1 KGHSH and CDR2 LQKENI. The CDR3 consists of 17 residues. CDR3 residues: CASSPPSGGRDNSPLHF. CDR3 nucleotides: TGTGCCAGCTCACCACCGAGCGGGGGTCGGGATAATTCACCCCTCCACTTT.

J is TRBJ1-3 and V is TRBV20-1, with D maybe TRBD1 (5 bases). CDR3 length equals 16 residues. Between the trimmed V and J ends, which lost 3 bases and 2 bases, there was a span of 17 bases. Germline V gene sequence: CDR1 DFQATT, CDR2 SNEGSKA (reference sequence). The CDR3 DNA follows: TGCAGTGCTAGTCTGCCGGCAGGGCCAACTGGAAACACCATATATTTT. This gives the protein CSASLPAGPTGNTIYF.

The chain recombines TRBV5-6 with TRBJ2-5, with 9 nucleotides matching TRBD1. This CDR3 is 16 amino acids long. The ends lost 0 bases at V and 2 bases at J; junction bases unmatched: 5. Germline lookup yields CDR1 SGHDT and CDR2 YYEEEE. The DNA of the CDR3 is TGTGCCAGCAGCTTGGAGGGACAGGGCGGGCAAGAGACCCAGTACTTC. Residues: CASSLEGQGGQETQYF.

J is TRBJ1-2 and V is TRBV3-1 (or the pseudogene TRBV3-2); 10 nucleotides line up with TRBD1. CDR3 length equals 13 residues. The V gene end was trimmed by 1 base and the J gene end by 9 bases; junction bases not matched to a gene: 2. In germline, CDR1 is LGHDT, CDR2 YNNKEL (reference sequence). CDR3 in amino acids: CASSQGDRGSYTF. CDR3 coding DNA: TGTGCCAGCAGCCAAGGGGACAGGGGAAGCTACACCTTC.

The chain has TRBV2 and TRBJ1-2; TRBD1 is a possible D gene (5 bases). With 1 base removed from V and 6 bases from J, the gap between germline ends came to 15 bases. Germline V lookup: CDR1 SNHLY, CDR2 FYNNEI. The CDR3 contains 15 residues. Here the CDR3 DNA reads TGTGCCAGCAGTGAAGTTGGGGGGATTGGGGATGGCTACACCTTC. Its protein is CASSEVGGIGDGYTF.

The J gene is TRBJ2-2, the V gene TRBV19; possibly TRBD2 for D (5 bases). Trimming removed 5 bases from V and 4 bases from J, with 17 bases in between. CDR3 length equals 16 residues. CDR1 and CDR2 (germline): LNHDA, SQIVND (reference sequence). The CDR3 is CASSLARVVSTGELFF. For the CDR3, the DNA is TGTGCCAGTAGTCTAGCTCGGGTCGTATCCACCGGGGAGCTGTTTTTT.

This chain uses TRBV7-2 with TRBJ1-5; possible D gene TRBD1, 5 bases. Germline values: CDR1 SGHTA, CDR2 FQGNSA. The CDR3 sequence is 18 residues long. Trimming cost V 2 bases and J 1 base, with 18 bases left between them. The CDR3, as DNA: TGTGCCAGCAGCTTAAAACCCGCCGACAGAAAGAGCAATCAGCCCCAGCATTTT. This encodes CASSLKPADRKSNQPQHF.

The chain links TRBV5-1 to TRBJ2-5; D unclear. The CDR3 sequence is 15 residues long. Germline CDR1 reads SGHRS; CDR2 reads YFSETQ. Trimming cost V 2 bases and J 1 base, with 12 bases left between them. The CDR3 DNA reads TGCGCCAGCAGCTTATCCGGAGCTAGCCAAGAGACCCAGTACTTC. It yields the protein CASSLSGASQETQYF.

The chain couples TRBV7-7 to TRBJ2-2; weak D call: TRBD1 (6 bases). V was clipped by 2 bases and J by 7 bases, with 14 bases between them. Germline lookup yields CDR1 SSHAT and CDR2 FNYEAQ (reference sequence). CDR3 size: 15 residues. The CDR3 protein is CASSLSRTESGELFF. The DNA for the CDR3 is TGTGCCAGCAGCTTAAGTAGGACAGAAAGCGGGGAGCTGTTTTTT.

This clone occurred once. This chain links TRBV30 with TRBJ2-5; 10 bases align to TRBD2. After removal of 4 bases from V and 5 bases from J, the junction contained 4 bases not matched to a gene. Germline-derived CDR1 and CDR2 are GTSNPN and SVGIG (reference sequence). The CDR3 runs to 13 residues. CDR3 amino acids: CAWTSGSLETQYF. The CDR3 bases are TGTGCCTGGACTAGCGGGAGTTTGGAGACCCAGTACTTC.

This clone was recorded many times. V gene TRBV2 combines with J gene TRBJ2-3; TRBD2 agrees at 8 bases. Germline-derived CDR1 and CDR2 are SNHLY and FYNNEI. The CDR3 loop spans 14 amino acids. V was pared by 4 bases and J by 5 bases, with 5 bases of the junction left unmatched. This CDR3 is CASSARLAGDTQYF. The CDR3 coding sequence is TGTGCCAGCAGTGCGAGGCTAGCGGGAGATACGCAGTATTTT.

This clone was seen more than once but under ten times. CDR3 residues: CASSFSLDQPQHF. CDR3 coding DNA: TGTGCCAGCAGCTTCAGTCTGGATCAGCCCCAGCATTTT. This chain uses TRBV7-2 with TRBJ1-5; D is unresolved. Per the germline V gene, CDR1 is SGHTA and CDR2 is FQGNSA. Between the trimmed V and J ends, which lost 3 bases and 5 bases, there was a span of 8 bases. This CDR3 is 13 amino acids long.

In the case of this clone: Within the sample, other DNA sequences also encode this same CDR3. The chain links TRBV5-1 to TRBJ2-5; D call uncertain. Germline V gene sequence: CDR1 SGHRS, CDR2 YFSETQ. This CDR3 comprises 14 residues. Trimming took 0 bases from V and 5 from J, leaving 11 bases between them. The CDR3 sequence is CASSLGLGGETQYF. The CDR3 DNA follows: TGCGCCAGCAGCTTGGGGCTAGGTGGTGAGACCCAGTACTTC.

This clone was observed a single time. V usage is TRBV15 and J usage is TRBJ1-2; the D gene is possibly TRBD1 (6 bases). CDR3 length equals 17 residues. Germline V CDR1 and CDR2: LNHNV, YYDKDF (reference sequence). V was cut by 0 bases and J by 2 bases, with 16 bases left in between. CDR3 nucleotide sequence: TGTGCCACCAGCAGAGATGCCGTTCCCGGACAGAACTATGGCTACACCTTC. Translating it yields CATSRDAVPGQNYGYTF.

The chain has TRBV11-2 and TRBJ1-1, with D perhaps matching TRBD1 (6 bases). The CDR3 has 16 amino acids. Trimming shortened V by 5 bases and J by 4 bases, and 20 bases separated the two germline ends. CDR1 is SGHAT and CDR2 is FQNNGV in the germline V gene. The CDR3 is CASSPQMAGAGTEAFF. The CDR3 nucleotides are TGTGCCAGCAGCCCTCAGATGGCAGGGGCGGGCACTGAAGCTTTCTTT.

The rearrangement joins TRBV7-2 to TRBJ1-2; 8 nucleotides align to TRBD1. The CDR3 totals 14 residues. The germline CDR1 and CDR2 sequences are SGHTA and FQGNSA. V trimming: 6 bases; J trimming: 8 bases; junction bases outside the gene matches: 11. CDR3 nucleotide sequence: TGTGCCAGCAGTTTCGACCCCACAGGGGGGGGCTACACCTTC. It is translated as CASSFDPTGGGYTF.

V gene TRBV7-2 combines with J gene TRBJ2-3, with 7 nucleotides matching TRBD2. The CDR3 runs 14 residues. V was pared by 5 bases and J by 2 bases, with 4 bases of the junction left unmatched. Per the germline V gene, CDR1 is SGHTA and CDR2 is FQGNSA. The CDR3 spells CASSRTSLTDTQYF. CDR3 DNA: TGTGCCAGCAGCCGGACTAGTCTCACAGATACGCAGTATTTT.

The chain employs TRBV9 and TRBJ2-5; TRBD2 is a possible D gene (6 bases). V lost 4 bases and J lost 5, with 12 bases in between. The germline gives CDR1 SGDLS, CDR2 YYNGEE. The length of the CDR3 is 13 residues. Here the CDR3 reads CASSSDRGETQYF. Here the CDR3 DNA reads TGTGCCAGCAGCTCCGATCGGGGGGAGACCCAGTACTTC.

The CDR3 coding sequence is TGTGCCAGCAGCTTGTCCCCGACAGTGAACACTGAAGCTTTCTTT. Translated, it gives CASSLSPTVNTEAFF. This chain connects TRBV5-4 to TRBJ1-1; maybe TRBD1 (5 bases). Germline V lookup: CDR1 SGHNT, CDR2 YYREEE (reference sequence). The V end was cut by 1 base, the J end by 0 bases, with 10 bases between. This CDR3 region has 15 residues.

The chain joins TRBV2 to TRBJ1-5; D is unclear. CDR1 is SNHLY, CDR2 FYNNEI, per germline. The CDR3 is made up of 14 amino acids. V lost 3 bases and J lost 0, with 6 bases in between. CDR3 DNA: TGTGCCAGCAGTGACCTATATAGCAATCAGCCCCAGCATTTT. Residues: CASSDLYSNQPQHF.

This chain uses TRBV11-3 with TRBJ2-7; TRBD2 matches 7 bases. CDR1 is SGHNT, CDR2 YENEEA, per germline. This CDR3 contains 14 residues. With 3 bases clipped from V and 0 bases from J, the junction kept 2 bases outside the gene matches. CDR3 nucleotides: TGTGCCAGCAGCTTGGGCGGGAGCTCCTACGAGCAGTACGTC. As protein: CASSLGGSSYEQYV.

The J gene is TRBJ1-2, the V gene TRBV10-2; 7 bases fit TRBD1. The CDR3 is made up of 14 amino acids. The germline gives CDR1 WSHSY, CDR2 SAAADI. The trim removed 6 bases at V and 2 bases at J, leaving 6 bases unmatched. The CDR3 protein is CASSPKTGNYGYTF. As DNA, the CDR3 is TGCGCCAGCAGCCCAAAGACAGGGAACTATGGCTACACCTTC.

The chain has TRBV6-5 and TRBJ1-1, with D perhaps TRBD1 (5 bases). There are 14 residues in the CDR3. Per the germline V gene, CDR1 is MNHEY and CDR2 is SVGAGI. Trimming shortened V by 2 bases and J by 1 base, and 8 bases separated the two germline ends. Here the CDR3 DNA reads TGTGCCAGCAGTTACAGGAGGGGGAACACTGAAGCTTTCTTT. Its protein is CASSYRRGNTEAFF.

The rearrangement joins TRBV7-2 to TRBJ1-6; D is uncertain. The CDR3 is made up of 13 amino acids. CDR1 is SGHTA and CDR2 is FQGNSA in the germline V gene. The V end lost 2 bases, the J end lost 9 bases, and 8 bases lay between the germline ends. CDR3: CASSLMGSSPLHF. CDR3 in DNA: TGTGCCAGCAGCTTAATGGGGAGTTCACCCCTCCACTTT.

The CDR3 protein is CASSFWGLAADTGELFF. The CDR3 coding sequence is TGCGCCAGCAGCTTTTGGGGTCTGGCAGCGGACACCGGGGAGCTGTTTTTT. This chain uses TRBV5-1 with TRBJ2-2; TRBD2 is a possible D gene (5 bases). There are 17 residues in the CDR3. The ends were cut back, 2 bases at V and 3 bases at J, with 17 bases in the middle. Germline values: CDR1 SGHRS, CDR2 YFSETQ.

The chain recombines TRBV2 with TRBJ2-5; TRBD2 matches 12 bases. In germline, CDR1 is SNHLY, CDR2 FYNNEI. The CDR3 consists of 15 residues. V gave up 7 bases and J gave up 5 bases; unmatched junction bases: 8. The CDR3 DNA reads as TGTGCCAGCACCGCGCTAGCGGGAGGGCCTGAGACCCAGTACTTC. It is translated as CASTALAGGPETQYF.